This TCR beta chain originates from a study of blood T cell repertoires in COVID-19. Across the study: The origin of the acute and convalescent COVID-19 samples was the United States, Italy and Spain. T cells, B-cell-depleted T cells, or PBMCs provided the cDNA or gDNA that served as material.

CDR3 length equals 13 residues. In germline, CDR1 is SGHTS, CDR2 YDEGEE. About this clone itself: At one of its ends the junction is not consistent with the germline gene, which may arise from a read error.

In the original processing: Cell counts per sample came from amplifying reference gene primers. The method was immunoSEQ multiplex PCR; TCRdb's version includes in-frame clones alone and lacks a portion of them. V, J and clone size were drawn from that table, and D and trimming were deduced from the DNA. The sample includes around 240,000 clones, approximately 83% of them seen just once. The chain joins TRBV5-8 to TRBJ1-1; TRBD1 matches at 10 bases. The receptor comes from a woman between 45 and 65 years old with acute or convalescent COVID-19. Sequencing was performed on peripheral blood. In DNA form, the CDR3 reads TGTGCCAGCAGCTCGGACAGGGGGAGTGAAATGATCTTT. Translation: CASSSDRGSEMIF. Drawing the rest from reference TRBV5-8 and TRBJ1-1, the complete variable domain is EAGVTQSPTHLIKTRGQQATLRCSPISGHTSVYWYQQALGLGLQFLLWYDEGEERNRGNFPPRFSGRQFPNYSSELNVNALELEDSALYLCASSSDRGSEMIFGQGTRLTVV.